This T cell receptor (beta chain) comes out of a study of tumor T cells in aggressive B-cell lymphoma. Germline-derived CDR1 and CDR2 are SGHKS and YYEKEE (reference sequence). Trimming took 0 bases from V and 1 from J, leaving 10 bases between them. The CDR3 is 15 amino acids. Assay used: immunoSEQ multiplex PCR; TCRdb lists only in-frame clones, some missing. This sample yields some 2,500 clones, of which about 91% are seen a single time; around 4.5% belongs to the top ten. This clonotype originated in an adult with diffuse large B cell lymphoma. The sequenced sample consisted of tumor tissue. The chain employs TRBV5-5 and TRBJ1-1; D ambiguous. CDR3 residues: CASSLGYRGNTEAFF. CDR3 nucleotides: TGTGCCAGCAGCTTGGGATATCGGGGGAACACTGAAGCTTTCTTT.